What follows is one T cell receptor beta chain and its context. This clonotype is medium-sized (0.01 to 0.1%) in its sample. Its binding antigen is unknown. No much larger clone exists at a distance of one base, and base qualities are not known. To prepare the library, 5' RACE was applied. Sequencing relied on an Illumina HiSeq 2000. The public reads were reanalyzed by TCRdb: fastp trimming at Q25, MiXCR alignment, in-frame beta chains only. CDR3 protein duplicates are merged, each entry listing the most common genes and DNA. This sample has about 1,300 distinct CDR3 sequences in its table, and 7.2% of those were observed once. 10% to 15% of the sample comes from the top ten. For CDR1 and CDR2, the germline V gene (reference sequence) lists LNHNV and YYDKDF. Spanning cysteine to phenylalanine, the CDR3 consists of 13 amino acids. The CDR3 DNA has 39 bases and is translated from base 1. V gives up 0 bases and J gives up 10 bases, and the segment between their germline ends measures 12 bases.

These data belong to a study listed by TCRdb under 2016. For context, the study as a whole: The study investigated the origins of HIV persistence in individuals who naturally controlled HIV infection.

The specimen was central memory T cells from blood PBMCs. Explained via the paper, the cell subset or site label denotes: central memory CD4+ T cells. The clonotype comes from a male donor with HIV. The V and J segments used are TRBV15 and TRBJ1-1; perhaps TRBD1 is the D gene, with 6 bases matching. The CDR3 reads CATSRDGRGVAFF. The sequence in DNA is TGTGCCACCAGCAGAGATGGCAGGGGTGTAGCTTTCTTT.